The rows below give T cell receptor beta chains drawn from one sample of a study of T-cell memory formation after mild COVID-19. TCRdb fed the 5' RACE reads into MiXCR, producing one record per CDR3 protein. This table holds approximately 150,000 distinct CDR3 sequences, about 19% found once. The sequenced sample was PBMCs or a T cell subset sorted from them (not recorded which). Receptor source: an adult woman who had mild COVID-19 (a few samples of this study predate the infection). Cell type and time point are not known. Both conserved end residues are trimmed from each CDR3.

V: TRBV4-1; J: TRBJ1-2; CDR3: ASSQQGGYGYT
V: TRBV5-1; J: TRBJ1-5; CDR3: ASKLGLQGNQPQH
V: TRBV7-9; J: TRBJ2-3; CDR3: ASRIGQGPEDTQY
V: TRBV20-1; J: TRBJ2-7; CDR3: SARDPRTSGRDEQY
V: TRBV7-2; J: TRBJ1-2; CDR3: ASSLDRDYGYT
V: TRBV7-2; J: TRBJ2-3; CDR3: ASSRSGFPTDTQY
V: TRBV24-1; J: TRBJ2-3; CDR3: ATSEAGRDTQY
V: TRBV18; J: TRBJ2-5; CDR3: ASSRQGRETQY
V: TRBV4-1; J: TRBJ2-5; CDR3: ASSQVYIAGGRTQY
V: TRBV18; J: TRBJ2-1; CDR3: ASSPLAGGNEQF
V: TRBV6-6; J: TRBJ1-2; CDR3: ASSYRGRTAGYT
V: TRBV5-1; J: TRBJ2-7; CDR3: ASSLARDTAYEQY
V: TRBV20-1; J: TRBJ2-7; CDR3: SGTSGSWYEQY
V: TRBV5-5; J: TRBJ1-1; CDR3: ASSRTQVGNTEAF
V: TRBV30; J: TRBJ2-1; CDR3: AWSVKGLYNEQF
V: TRBV5-1; J: TRBJ1-2; CDR3: ASSSSGSLNYGYT
V: TRBV11-2; J: TRBJ2-7; CDR3: ASSWLRDTYEQY
V: TRBV5-1; J: TRBJ2-1; CDR3: ASSRGGGSYNEQF
V: TRBV5-1; J: TRBJ2-1; CDR3: ASSPPTSGTGNEQF
V: TRBV5-1; J: TRBJ1-1; CDR3: ASSLRTGVTEAF
V: TRBV20-1; J: TRBJ1-5; CDR3: SARGQGLHQPQH
V: TRBV7-3; J: TRBJ1-1; CDR3: ASSDGTGGAF
V: TRBV3-1; J: TRBJ2-5; CDR3: ASSQDPGRRETQY
V: TRBV29-1; J: TRBJ1-2; CDR3: SVYSSYGYT
V: TRBV19; J: TRBJ2-5; CDR3: ASSNRGGETQY
V: TRBV29-1; J: TRBJ2-5; CDR3: SVGYWTGEGTQY
V: TRBV6-2/TRBV6-3; J: TRBJ2-7; CDR3: ASSYSSTFLSYEQY
V: TRBV6-1; J: TRBJ2-3; CDR3: ASSEDGQRMDTQY
V: TRBV7-9; J: TRBJ2-2; CDR3: ASSQKGFRDTESGELF
V: TRBV20-1; J: TRBJ1-4; CDR3: SAVDRRFNEKLF
V: TRBV5-1; J: TRBJ2-3; CDR3: ASSLGAAGAPDTQY